Included here is one TCR beta chain sequence, with context. Trimming left V 5 bases short and J 5 bases short, with 21 bases between. Per the germline V gene, CDR1 is SGHTA and CDR2 is FQGNSA. CDR3 length: 16 amino acids. These data come from a study of Graves' ophthalmopathy and Graves' hyperthyroidism. Amplifying from RNA transcripts, the study obtained TCR beta CDR3 regions. In the first round, RT-PCR was carried out with HTBI primers, and a multiplex PCR formed the second round. In TCRdb, the multiplex PCR reads were re-called with MiXCR into one record per CDR3 protein. Among 300,000 or so distinct CDR3 sequences listed, 15% to 20% were seen once.

The sample consisted of peripheral blood. The source is an adult man with Graves' ophthalmopathy. The rearrangement links TRBV7-2 to TRBJ2-5; maybe TRBD2 (5 bases). CDR3 bases: TGTGCCAGCAGCCGTAACAGAGACTATCCCGGGGAGACCCAGTACTTC. Translation: CASSRNRDYPGETQYF.